This TCR beta chain was documented in a study of cytomegalovirus exposure and HLA in healthy donors. Study information: An earlier analysis identified 120 million or so unique TCR beta sequences in 150 million to 200 million T cells.

PCR employed 60 Vbeta and 13 Jbeta primers. Here immunoSEQ multiplex PCR was the method, and the copy in TCRdb shows in-frame clones only, minus some. The profile shows around 120,000 clones, around 77% of them singletons. Comments on this clone: Its target is not known.

CDR1 SGHRS and CDR2 YFSETQ come from the germline V gene. The CDR3 runs to 15 residues. The J segment lost 3 bases and the V segment lost 8 bases, leaving 14 bases of the junction unmatched. Study-wide findings and caveats: Rarity marked most TCR sequences, yet some public TCRs occurred in many donors. As a later analysis revealed, most CMV-associated TCR beta chains appeared HLA-restricted.

The TCR comes from a man in his fifties or sixties in good health and CMV-seropositive. Specimen: PBMCs. The chain couples TRBV5-1 to TRBJ2-7, with TRBD2 matching 7 bases. The CDR3 region has the DNA TGCGCCAGTTCCCTCCGGAGCGGGAATCTCTACGAGCAGTACTTC. Protein product: CASSLRSGNLYEQYF.